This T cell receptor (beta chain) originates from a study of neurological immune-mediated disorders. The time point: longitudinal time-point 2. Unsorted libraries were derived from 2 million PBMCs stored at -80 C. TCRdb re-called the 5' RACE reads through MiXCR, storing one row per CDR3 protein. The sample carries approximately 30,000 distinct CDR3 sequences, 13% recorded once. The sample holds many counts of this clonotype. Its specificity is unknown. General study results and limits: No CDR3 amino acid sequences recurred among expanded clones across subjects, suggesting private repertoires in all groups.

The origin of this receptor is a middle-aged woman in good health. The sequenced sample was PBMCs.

The CDR3 DNA sequence: TGTGCCAGCACCCTAACGACAGGGCTCAGGACTGAAGCTTTCTTT. Translation: CASTLTTGLRTEAFF. The chain links TRBV21-1 to TRBJ1-1; the DNA was not compared with TRBD1, the D call given in the table. TRBV21-1 is labeled a pseudogene. CDR3 size: 15 residues.